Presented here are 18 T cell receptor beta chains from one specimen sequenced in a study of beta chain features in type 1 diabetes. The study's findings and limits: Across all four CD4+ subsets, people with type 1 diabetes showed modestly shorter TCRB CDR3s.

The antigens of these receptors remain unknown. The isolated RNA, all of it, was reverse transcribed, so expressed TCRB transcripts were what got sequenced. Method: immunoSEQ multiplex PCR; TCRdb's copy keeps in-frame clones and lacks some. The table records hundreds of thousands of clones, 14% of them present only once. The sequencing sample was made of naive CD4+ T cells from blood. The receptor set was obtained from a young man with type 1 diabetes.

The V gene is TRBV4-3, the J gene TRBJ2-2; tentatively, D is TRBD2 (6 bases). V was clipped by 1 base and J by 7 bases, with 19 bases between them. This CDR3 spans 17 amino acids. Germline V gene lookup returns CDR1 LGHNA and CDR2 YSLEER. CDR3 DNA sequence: TGCGCCAGCAGCCAAGTAACTAGCCCCCTCCCTAGCGGGGAGCTGTTTTTT. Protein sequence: CASSQVTSPLPSGELFF.

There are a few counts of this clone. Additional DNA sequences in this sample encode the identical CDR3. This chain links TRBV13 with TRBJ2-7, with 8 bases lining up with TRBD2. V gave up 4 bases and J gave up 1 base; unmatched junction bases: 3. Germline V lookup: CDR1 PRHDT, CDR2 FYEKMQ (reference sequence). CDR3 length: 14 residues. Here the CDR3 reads CASSSLAGSYEQYF. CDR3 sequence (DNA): TGTGCCAGCAGCTCGCTAGCGGGTTCCTACGAGCAGTACTTC.

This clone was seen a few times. As DNA, the CDR3 is TGTGCCAGCAGCTTAGCGGATTTAGCTTCCTACAATGAGCAGTTCTTC. Its protein is CASSLADLASYNEQFF. This chain connects TRBV7-8 to TRBJ2-1, with unresolved D. There are 16 residues in the CDR3. Germline V gives CDR1 SGHVS, CDR2 FQNEAQ. Trimming took 0 bases from V and 1 from J, leaving 10 bases between them. Full variable domain (missing parts from reference TRBV7-8 and TRBJ2-1): GAGVSQSPRYKVAKRGQDVALRCDPISGHVSLFWYQQALGQGPEFLTYFQNEAQLDKSGLPSDRFFAERPEGSVSTLKIQRTQQEDSAVYLCASSLADLASYNEQFFGPGTRLTVL.

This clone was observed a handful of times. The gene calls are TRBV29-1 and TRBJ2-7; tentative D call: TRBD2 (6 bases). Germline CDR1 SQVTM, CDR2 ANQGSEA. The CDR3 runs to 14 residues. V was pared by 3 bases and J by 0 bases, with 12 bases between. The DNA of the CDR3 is TGCAGCGTTGATTCTGGGGAGGCCTCCTACGAGCAGTACTTC. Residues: CSVDSGEASYEQYF.

The CDR3 DNA is TGTGCCAGCAGCACCGGACTAGCGGAGGAGACCCAGTACTTC. It is translated as CASSTGLAEETQYF. The chain joins TRBV11-2 to TRBJ2-5, with TRBD2 matching 10 bases. CDR1 is SGHAT and CDR2 is FQNNGV in the germline V gene. This CDR3 region has 14 residues. The V gene end was trimmed by 5 bases and the J gene end by 5 bases; junction bases not matched to a gene: 5.

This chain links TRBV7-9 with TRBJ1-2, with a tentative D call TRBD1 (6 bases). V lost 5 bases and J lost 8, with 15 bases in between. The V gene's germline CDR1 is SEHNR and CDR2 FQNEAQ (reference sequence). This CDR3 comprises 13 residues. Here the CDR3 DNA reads TGTGCCAGCAGCCGGACAGAACACGACGGCTACACCTTC. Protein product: CASSRTEHDGYTF.

CDR3 residues: CASSMTSGSKTTYEQYF. In nucleotides, the CDR3 is TGTGCCAGCAGCATGACTAGCGGGAGTAAAACAACCTACGAGCAGTACTTC. V gene TRBV7-9 combines with J gene TRBJ2-7; the match to TRBD2 covers 12 bases. This CDR3 has 17 residues. V dropped 5 bases and J dropped 2; count of bases not matched to a gene: 10. Germline V gene sequence: CDR1 SEHNR, CDR2 FQNEAQ (reference sequence).

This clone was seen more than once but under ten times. CDR3 coding DNA: TGTGCCAGCAGTTCTGGGACAGCCCTGCTTTGGGGCACTGAAGCTTTCTTT. Translating it yields CASSSGTALLWGTEAFF. The chain combines TRBV27 with TRBJ1-1; 7 bases agree with TRBD1. Germline CDR1 reads MNHEY; CDR2 reads SMNVEV (reference sequence). The CDR3 has 17 amino acids. The V gene end was trimmed by 4 bases and the J gene end by 4 bases; junction bases not matched to a gene: 15.

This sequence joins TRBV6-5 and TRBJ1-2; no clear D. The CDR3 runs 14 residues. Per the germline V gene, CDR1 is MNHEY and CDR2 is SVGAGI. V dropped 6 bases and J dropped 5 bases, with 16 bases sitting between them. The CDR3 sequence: CASSSDTGFYGYTF. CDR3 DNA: TGTGCCAGCAGCTCCGACACTGGATTTTATGGCTACACCTTC.

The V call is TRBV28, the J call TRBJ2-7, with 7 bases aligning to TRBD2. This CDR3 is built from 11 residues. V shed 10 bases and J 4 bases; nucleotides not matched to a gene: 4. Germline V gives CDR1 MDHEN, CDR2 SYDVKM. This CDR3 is CATYSGYEQYF. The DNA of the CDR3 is TGTGCCACCTATAGCGGGTACGAGCAGTACTTC.

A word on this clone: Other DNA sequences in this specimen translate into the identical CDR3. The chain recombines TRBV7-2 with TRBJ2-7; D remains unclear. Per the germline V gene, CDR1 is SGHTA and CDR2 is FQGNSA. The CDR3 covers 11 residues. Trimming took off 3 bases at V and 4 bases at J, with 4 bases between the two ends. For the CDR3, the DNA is TGTGCCAGCAGCTTTTATTACGAGCAGTACTTC. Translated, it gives CASSFYYEQYF. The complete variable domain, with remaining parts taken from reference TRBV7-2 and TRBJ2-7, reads GAGVSQSPSNKVTEKGKDVELRCDPISGHTALYWYRQSLGQGLEFLIYFQGNSAPDKSGLPSDRFSAERTGGSVSTLTIQRTQQEDSAVYLCASSFYYEQYFGPGTRLTVT.

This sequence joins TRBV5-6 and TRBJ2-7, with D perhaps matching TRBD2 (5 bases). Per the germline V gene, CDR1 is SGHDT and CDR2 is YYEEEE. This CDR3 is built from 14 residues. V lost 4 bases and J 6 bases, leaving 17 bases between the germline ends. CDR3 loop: CASSRRRNRTEQYF. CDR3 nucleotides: TGTGCCAGCAGCCGCAGGAGGAACAGAACCGAGCAGTACTTC.

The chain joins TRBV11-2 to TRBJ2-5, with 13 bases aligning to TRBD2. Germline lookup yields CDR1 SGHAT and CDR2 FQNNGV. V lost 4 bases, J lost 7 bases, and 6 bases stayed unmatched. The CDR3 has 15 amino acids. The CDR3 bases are TGTGCCAGCAGCTCCGGACTAGCGGGAGTCGGGACCCAGTACTTC. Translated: CASSSGLAGVGTQYF. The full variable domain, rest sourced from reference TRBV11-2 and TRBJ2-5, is EAGVAQSPRYKIIEKRQSVAFWCNPISGHATLYWYQQILGQGPKLLIQFQNNGVVDDSQLPKDRFSAERLKGVDSTLKIQPAKLEDSAVYLCASSSGLAGVGTQYFGPGTRLLVL.

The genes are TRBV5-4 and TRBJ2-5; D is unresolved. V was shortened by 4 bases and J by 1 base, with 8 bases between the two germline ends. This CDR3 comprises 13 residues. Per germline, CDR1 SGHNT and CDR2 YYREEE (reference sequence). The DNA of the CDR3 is TGTGCCAGCAGCCACAGAAGCCAAGAGACCCAGTACTTC. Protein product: CASSHRSQETQYF. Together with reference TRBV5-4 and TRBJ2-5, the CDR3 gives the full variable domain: ETGVTQSPTHLIKTRGQQVTLRCSSQSGHNTVSWYQQALGQGPQFIFQYYREEENGRGNFPPRFSGLQFPNYSSELNVNALELDDSALYLCASSHRSQETQYFGPGTRLLVL.

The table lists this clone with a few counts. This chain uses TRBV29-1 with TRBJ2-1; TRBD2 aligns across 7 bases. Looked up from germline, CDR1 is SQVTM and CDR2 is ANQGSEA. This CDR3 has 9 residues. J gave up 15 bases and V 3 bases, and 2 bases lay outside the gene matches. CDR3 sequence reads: CSVDREAFF. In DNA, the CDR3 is TGCAGCGTTGACCGGGAGGCGTTCTTC.

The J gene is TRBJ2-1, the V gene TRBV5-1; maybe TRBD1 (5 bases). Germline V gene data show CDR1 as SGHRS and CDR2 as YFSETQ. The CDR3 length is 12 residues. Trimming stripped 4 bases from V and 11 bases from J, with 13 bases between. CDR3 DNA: TGCGCCAGCAGCGTTGACAGATATCAGCAGTTCTTC. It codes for CASSVDRYQQFF. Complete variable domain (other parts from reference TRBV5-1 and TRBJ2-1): KAGVTQTPRYLIKTRGQQVTLSCSPISGHRSVSWYQQTPGQGLQFLFEYFSETQRNKGNFPGRFSGRQFSNSRSEMNVSTLELGDSALYLCASSVDRYQQFFGPGTRLTVL.

CDR3 protein: CASSSSGGRDNEQFF. The CDR3 DNA sequence: TGTGCCAGCAGCTCCTCGGGCGGGAGGGACAATGAGCAGTTCTTC. V gene TRBV7-2 combines with J gene TRBJ2-1, with 9 bases that match TRBD2. V trimming: 4 bases; J trimming: 5 bases; junction bases outside the gene matches: 6. The germline V gene encodes CDR1 SGHTA and CDR2 FQGNSA. The CDR3 loop spans 15 amino acids.

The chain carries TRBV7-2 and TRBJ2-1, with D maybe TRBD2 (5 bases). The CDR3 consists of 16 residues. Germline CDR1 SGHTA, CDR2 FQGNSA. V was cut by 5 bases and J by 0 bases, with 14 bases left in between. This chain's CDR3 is CASSLASGSSYNEQFF. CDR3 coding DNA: TGTGCCAGCAGCCTCGCGAGCGGCAGCTCCTACAATGAGCAGTTCTTC.